This T cell receptor (beta chain) was profiled in a study of T cell responses to AZD1222 COVID-19 vaccine. Libraries were prepared by immunoSEQ multiplex PCR; TCRdb keeps only in-frame clonotypes and omits some of them. The data show 90,000 to 100,000 clones, about 85% seen once. There are 16 residues in the CDR3. The germline V gene encodes CDR1 SGHTA and CDR2 FQGTGA. Deletions cut 4 bases from V and 1 base from J, with 15 bases between. The sequenced sample was peripheral blood, obtained on day 0 of AZD1222 vaccination. This receptor was obtained from an adult in good health. This rearrangement joins TRBV7-3 to TRBJ2-3, with D perhaps matching TRBD2 (6 bases). This chain's CDR3 is CASSSPEWGGTDTQYF. The CDR3, as DNA: TGTGCCAGCAGCTCCCCCGAATGGGGGGGCACAGATACGCAGTATTTT.